The clone carrying this T cell receptor (beta chain) was observed a handful of times. Its antigen is still unknown. The data were taken from a study of T cells after posttransplantation cyclophosphamide. Libraries were prepared by immunoSEQ multiplex PCR; TCRdb keeps only in-frame clonotypes and omits some of them. This table has approximately 29,000 clones, about nine tenths appearing once. Overall study findings and caveats: Tissue-infiltrating T cells from skin or gut overlapped little with blood T cells. Later blood repertoires were often dominated by clones from the donor CD8+ memory compartment. After PTCy, TRB diversity resembled that of CNI/methotrexate controls.

The V gene's germline CDR1 is SGHNT and CDR2 YENEEA. With 3 bases clipped from V and 0 bases from J, the junction kept 2 bases outside the gene matches. The CDR3 loop spans 15 amino acids. The chain employs TRBV11-3 and TRBJ2-3; 8 bases line up with TRBD2. This receptor was taken from a man aged 45-65 years. The sample consisted of PBMCs. The CDR3 loop is CASSFSSGSTDTQYF. The CDR3 bases are TGTGCCAGCAGCTTCTCTAGCGGGAGCACAGATACGCAGTATTTT.